The T cell receptor (beta chain) described here comes from a study of blood T cells in healthy people across ages. Only a few counts were recorded for this clonotype. The use of a sample-barcoded 5' primer and a J-beta primer mix characterized a second PCR of about 7 to 12 cycles. TCRdb re-called the 5' RACE reads with MiXCR, one entry per CDR3 protein. The repertoire holds about 1,000,000 distinct CDR3 sequences, with more than 35% as singletons. The CDR3 loop spans 14 amino acids. The V and J ends lost 7 bases and 4 bases, in that order; junction bases with no gene match: 8. CDR1 is SGHRS, CDR2 YFSETQ, per germline.

This clonotype originated in a woman aged 55-75 years in good health. V and J are TRBV5-1 and TRBJ2-5; TRBD2 aligns across 9 bases. Sequencing was performed on blood. CDR3 protein: CASFPSGRIETQYF. CDR3 bases: TGCGCCAGCTTCCCCAGCGGGAGGATAGAGACCCAGTACTTC.